Shown below are 32 T cell receptor beta chains from a single sample sequenced in a study of blood T cell repertoires in COVID-19. Libraries were prepared by immunoSEQ multiplex PCR; TCRdb keeps only in-frame clonotypes and omits some of them. The sample has 200,000 to 300,000 clones; approximately 80% are singletons. Material for sequencing was peripheral blood. The receptors derive from a man in his 60s with acute or convalescent COVID-19.

The chain links TRBV10-3 to TRBJ2-5, with 11 nucleotides matching TRBD1. Trimming took 3 bases from V and 9 from J; bases not matched to a gene: 12. The CDR3 spans 16 residues. Germline CDR1 and CDR2: ENHRY and SYGVKD. The CDR3 bases are TGTGCCATCAGTGAATCCGGGACAGGGGGACCGGGGGCCCAGTACTTC. It codes for CAISESGTGGPGAQYF.

V usage is TRBV7-3 and J usage is TRBJ2-7, with a weak D call TRBD2 (5 bases). The CDR3 covers 17 residues. Germline V gene lookup returns CDR1 SGHTA and CDR2 FQGTGA. V shed 3 bases and J shed 5 bases, with 23 bases lying between them. The CDR3 DNA sequence: TGTGCCAGCAGCTTTTTACTAGGCGGGTCCCTGGAGGACGAGCAGTACTTC. The encoded protein is CASSFLLGGSLEDEQYF. Supplemented by reference TRBV7-3 and TRBJ2-7, the full variable domain reads GAGVSQTPSNKVTEKGKYVELRCDPISGHTALYWYRQSLGQGPEFLIYFQGTGAADDSGLPNDRFFAVRPEGSVSTLKIQRTERGDSAVYLCASSFLLGGSLEDEQYFGPGTRLTVT.

As DNA, the CDR3 is TGTGCCAGCAGAGCCAGGGGGAAGAGCAATCAGCCCCAGCATTTT. Protein sequence: CASRARGKSNQPQHF. The chain uses TRBV2 and TRBJ1-5; the match to TRBD1 covers 7 bases. The CDR3 totals 15 residues. CDR1 and CDR2 (germline): SNHLY, FYNNEI. Unmatched junction bases numbered 6, after V lost 6 bases and J lost 1 base.

The J gene is TRBJ2-7, the V gene TRBV6-1; TRBD2 matches at 7 bases. J was trimmed by 3 bases and V by 1 base; bases with no gene match: 9. CDR1 is MNHNS and CDR2 is SASEGT in the germline V gene. The CDR3 has 16 residues. The CDR3 bases are TGTGCCAGCAGTGAAGGAGCGGGGACGGTGAGCTACGAGCAGTACTTC. It translates to CASSEGAGTVSYEQYF.

The genes are TRBV7-6 and TRBJ1-6, with 8 bases fitting TRBD1. Trimming took 1 base from V and 8 from J; bases not matched to a gene: 13. The CDR3 spans 18 residues. Germline V gene data show CDR1 as SGHVS and CDR2 as FNYEAQ. The CDR3 region has the DNA TGTGCCAGCAGCTTAGGAGCAGGGGGCGCCAGCTGGGATTCACCCCTCCACTTT. It translates to CASSLGAGGASWDSPLHF.

This chain joins TRBV27 and TRBJ1-1, with TRBD1 identical over 12 bases. Germline V gives CDR1 MNHEY, CDR2 SMNVEV (reference sequence). V was clipped by 5 bases and J by 0 bases; unmatched bases: 7. This CDR3 has 17 amino acids. CDR3 DNA sequence: TGTGCCAGCAGTCGAACCGGGACAGGGGGCATGAACACTGAAGCTTTCTTT. Its translation: CASSRTGTGGMNTEAFF.

As to this clone: Compared with germline, one end of the junction differs, possibly owing to a read error. The V call is TRBV6-1, the J call TRBJ2-7, with a weak D call TRBD1 (5 bases). From germline, CDR1 is MNHNS and CDR2 SASEGT. CDR3 length equals 12 residues. This CDR3 reads CASGDSSYEQYF. The CDR3 bases are TGTGCCAGCGGTGACAGCTCCTACGAGCAGTACTTC.

The chain carries TRBV6-5 and TRBJ2-3; 7 nucleotides line up with TRBD1. The CDR3 spans 15 residues. The germline gives CDR1 MNHEY, CDR2 SVGAGI. V gave up 8 bases and J gave up 4 bases; unmatched junction bases: 12. The CDR3 nucleotides are TGTGCCAGCGCGAGGGCAGGGGGTGGGGCAGATACGCAGTATTTT. Protein: CASARAGGGADTQYF.

The rearrangement links TRBV29-1 to TRBJ2-1; 9 nucleotides match TRBD2. The CDR3 totals 15 residues. Unmatched junction bases numbered 9, after V lost 3 bases and J lost 6 bases. Germline V gives CDR1 SQVTM, CDR2 ANQGSEA. The CDR3 DNA reads as TGCAGCGTTGATATCGCGGGAGGGCGGGGCAATGAGCAGTTCTTC. Amino acid sequence: CSVDIAGGRGNEQFF.

V is TRBV11-2 and J is TRBJ2-7; D remains ambiguous. Germline CDR1 and CDR2: SGHAT and FQNNGV. The CDR3 loop spans 13 amino acids. Trimming pared 1 base from V and 3 bases from J, leaving 7 bases between. The CDR3 coding sequence is TGTGCCAGCAGCTTAGCCAGGAACTACGAGCAGTACTTC. Protein: CASSLARNYEQYF.

The sample holds one count of this clone. V usage is TRBV18 and J usage is TRBJ2-3; D ambiguous. Germline V gene sequence: CDR1 KGHSH, CDR2 LQKENI. The CDR3 loop spans 12 amino acids. The ends were cut back, 5 bases at V and 3 bases at J, with 6 bases in the middle. In nucleotides, the CDR3 is TGTGCCAGCTCATCCTTTACAGATACGCAGTATTTT. It specifies CASSSFTDTQYF.

The CDR3 bases are TGTGCCTGGAGTTGGGGACAATTACTGATCTCCTATGGCTACACCTTC. Protein sequence: CAWSWGQLLISYGYTF. V usage is TRBV30 and J usage is TRBJ1-2, with D perhaps TRBD1 (6 bases). Trimming pared 2 bases from V and 4 bases from J, leaving 20 bases between. From germline, CDR1 is GTSNPN and CDR2 SVGIG (reference sequence). This CDR3 is built from 16 residues. The full variable domain, in which reference TRBV30 and TRBJ1-2 provide the parts outside the CDR3, is SQTIHQWPATLVQPVGSPLSLECTVEGTSNPNLYWYRQAAGRGLQLLFYSVGIGQISSEVPQNLSASRPQDRQFILSSKKLLLSDSGFYLCAWSWGQLLISYGYTFGSGTRLTVV.

The V gene is TRBV2, the J gene TRBJ2-6, with D tentatively TRBD2 (5 bases). The germline V gene encodes CDR1 SNHLY and CDR2 FYNNEI. The CDR3 covers 16 residues. Trimming took off 0 bases at V and 0 bases at J, with 6 bases between the two ends. CDR3 sequence (DNA): TGTGCCAGCAGTGAAGCAGAGGGCTCTGGGGCCAACGTCCTGACTTTC. This translates into CASSEAEGSGANVLTF.

CDR3 sequence: CASSFQTENSNQPQHF. The CDR3 coding sequence is TGTGCCAGCAGTTTTCAGACAGAGAATAGCAATCAGCCCCAGCATTTT. The chain is built from TRBV28 and TRBJ1-5, with D maybe TRBD1 (5 bases). This CDR3 contains 16 residues. Trimming shortened V by 3 bases and J by 0 bases, and 12 bases separated the two germline ends. Germline values: CDR1 MDHEN, CDR2 SYDVKM.

The chain recombines TRBV28 with TRBJ2-3; D is unclear. This CDR3 has 16 amino acids. The germline V and J ends were trimmed by 5 bases and 4 bases, with 19 bases remaining between them. The germline gives CDR1 MDHEN, CDR2 SYDVKM. CDR3 coding DNA: TGTGCCAGCAGTCCCCCACCCGTGGCAGGCCCAGATACGCAGTATTTT. Encoded protein: CASSPPPVAGPDTQYF.

The V gene is TRBV14, the J gene TRBJ2-7; tentatively, D is TRBD2 (6 bases). The germline gives CDR1 SGHDN, CDR2 FVKESK. The CDR3 is made up of 14 amino acids. V lost 5 bases and J lost 7, with 18 bases in between. CDR3 protein: CASSTPGRLLEQYF. Here the CDR3 DNA reads TGTGCCAGCAGCACGCCAGGGAGGCTGTTAGAGCAGTACTTC.

The chain joins TRBV27 to TRBJ2-1, with a possible D match to TRBD1 (5 bases). V shed 4 bases and J shed 8 bases, with 12 bases lying between them. CDR3 length: 13 amino acids. Germline V gene data show CDR1 as MNHEY and CDR2 as SMNVEV (reference sequence). CDR3 sequence reads: CASSSTVVDEQFF. CDR3 coding DNA: TGTGCCAGCAGTTCGACAGTTGTCGATGAGCAGTTCTTC.

V and J are TRBV25-1 and TRBJ1-3, with unresolved D. Germline V gene sequence: CDR1 MGHDK, CDR2 SYGVNS. The CDR3 is 13 residues long. The V end lost 5 bases, the J end lost 7 bases, and 12 bases lay between the germline ends. The CDR3 coding sequence is TGTGCCAGCAGTAGTTTATTCGCGAACACCATATATTTT. Translation: CASSSLFANTIYF.

The chain joins TRBV10-3 to TRBJ2-7; tentatively, D is TRBD1 (5 bases). This CDR3 is 14 amino acids long. The ends were cut back, 5 bases at V and 1 base at J, with 12 bases in the middle. CDR1 ENHRY and CDR2 SYGVKD come from the germline V gene. CDR3 in DNA: TGTGCCATCAGTTCAAGGGGCGAATCCTACGAGCAGTACTTC. Its translation: CAISSRGESYEQYF.

The V gene is TRBV19, the J gene TRBJ2-1, with a tentative D call TRBD1 (7 bases). The V gene's germline CDR1 is LNHDA and CDR2 SQIVND (reference sequence). This CDR3 spans 15 amino acids. V was shortened by 7 bases and J by 0 bases, with 13 bases between the two germline ends. CDR3 DNA sequence: TGTGCCAGTATTGCGGGACAGAGCTCCTACAATGAGCAGTTCTTC. Encoded protein: CASIAGQSSYNEQFF.

The chain combines TRBV11-2 with TRBJ1-3, with D possibly matching TRBD1 (6 bases). The CDR3 is 15 amino acids. CDR1 SGHAT and CDR2 FQNNGV come from the germline V gene. Trimming stripped 1 base from V and 4 bases from J, with 11 bases between. The CDR3 loop reads CASSLAGGFGNTIYF. The DNA for the CDR3 is TGTGCCAGCAGCTTAGCGGGGGGCTTCGGAAACACCATATATTTT.

This chain joins TRBV7-6 and TRBJ1-6, with D perhaps TRBD1 (5 bases). CDR1 SGHVS and CDR2 FNYEAQ come from the germline V gene. Trimming removed 2 bases at V and 5 bases at J, with 16 bases between. This CDR3 spans 17 amino acids. This chain's CDR3 is CASSLFQGISNNSPLHF. CDR3 DNA: TGTGCCAGCAGCTTATTCCAGGGAATAAGTAATAATTCACCCCTCCACTTT.

This clone was picked up a small number of times. The chain has TRBV29-1 and TRBJ1-1; D may be TRBD1 (6 bases). V shed 2 bases and J shed 7 bases, with 8 bases lying between them. Per the germline V gene, CDR1 is SQVTM and CDR2 is ANQGSEA. The CDR3 runs 11 residues. The CDR3 region is CSVEQGIEAFF. CDR3 DNA sequence: TGCAGCGTTGAACAGGGGATTGAAGCTTTCTTT.

The chain couples TRBV6-1 to TRBJ1-5, with 7 nucleotides matching TRBD1. The V and J ends lost 0 bases and 3 bases, in that order; junction bases with no gene match: 2. The CDR3 is 15 residues long. The germline V gene encodes CDR1 MNHNS and CDR2 SASEGT. The CDR3 coding sequence is TGTGCCAGCAGTGAAGCAGGGGGCCACAATCAGCCCCAGCATTTT. Translation gives CASSEAGGHNQPQHF.

Worth noting for this clone: A read error may account for a junction end that differs from germline. The chain has TRBV7-7 and TRBJ1-2, with 7 bases aligning to TRBD1. This CDR3 contains 14 residues. CDR1 SSHAT and CDR2 FNYEAQ come from the germline V gene (reference sequence). For the CDR3, the DNA is TGTGCTAGCAGCCACGACAGGGCTTACTATGGCTACACCTTC. Translating gives CASSHDRAYYGYTF.

The rearrangement uses TRBV12-3 or TRBV12-4 and TRBJ1-1, with 7 bases fitting TRBD1. J was trimmed by 11 bases and V by 6 bases; bases with no gene match: 9. This CDR3 is 12 amino acids long. The CDR3 nucleotides read TGTGCCAGCAGCCAATCTGACAGGGCGGCTTTCTTT. Translation gives CASSQSDRAAFF.

The V call is TRBV7-3, the J call TRBJ2-1; D unresolved. Trimming pared 4 bases from V and 5 bases from J, leaving 21 bases between. The CDR3 has 17 amino acids. In germline, CDR1 is SGHTA, CDR2 FQGTGA. Here the CDR3 reads CASSSTIGSYVHNEQFF. CDR3 DNA: TGTGCCAGCAGCTCCACCATCGGGTCGTATGTCCACAATGAGCAGTTCTTC.

A few counts support this clone. The V call is TRBV6-2 or TRBV6-3, the J call TRBJ2-3; perhaps TRBD1 as D (5 bases). Between the trimmed V and J ends, which lost 2 bases and 5 bases, there was a span of 17 bases. The CDR3 contains 16 residues. The germline V gene has CDR1 MNHEY and CDR2 SVGEGT. CDR3 coding DNA: TGTGCCAGCAGTTACAGGCAGGGTGTGAATGAAGATACGCAGTATTTT. Translation gives CASSYRQGVNEDTQYF.

This chain links TRBV30 with TRBJ1-2; TRBD1 matches 10 bases. Germline assignment: CDR1 GTSNPN and CDR2 SVGIG (reference sequence). This CDR3 is 16 amino acids long. V lost 1 base to trimming and J lost 2 bases; unmatched junction nucleotides: 7. CDR3 loop: CAWSEKGQGQNYGYTF. In DNA, the CDR3 is TGTGCCTGGAGTGAAAAGGGACAGGGGCAAAACTATGGCTACACCTTC.

The chain is built from TRBV27 and TRBJ2-5, with D maybe TRBD2 (5 bases). The CDR3 is 14 amino acids. V was pared by 2 bases and J by 4 bases, with 11 bases between. Per the germline V gene, CDR1 is MNHEY and CDR2 is SMNVEV (reference sequence). CDR3 residues: CASSLPDSSETQYF. The CDR3 coding sequence is TGTGCCAGCAGTTTACCGGACTCTTCAGAGACCCAGTACTTC.

V is TRBV7-2 and J is TRBJ2-2; TRBD2 matches at 13 bases. From germline, CDR1 is SGHTA and CDR2 FQGNSA. The V gene end was trimmed by 1 base and the J gene end by 5 bases; junction bases not matched to a gene: 4. This CDR3 region has 17 residues. The CDR3: CASSLGLAGGRTGELFF. For the CDR3, the DNA is TGTGCCAGCAGCTTAGGACTAGCGGGAGGTCGGACCGGGGAGCTGTTTTTT.

The chain employs TRBV20-1 and TRBJ2-1, with D perhaps TRBD1 (6 bases). Trimming took 6 bases from V and 5 from J, leaving 8 bases between them. The CDR3 loop spans 11 amino acids. Germline V gives CDR1 DFQATT, CDR2 SNEGSKA (reference sequence). The CDR3 sequence: CSARQDNEQFF. CDR3 coding DNA: TGCAGTGCGAGACAGGACAATGAGCAGTTCTTC.